These T cell receptor beta chains were read from a single sample in a study of blood T cell repertoires in COVID-19. Libraries were prepared by immunoSEQ multiplex PCR; TCRdb keeps only in-frame clonotypes and omits some of them. In the table there are under 200,000 clones, roughly 82% of which are singletons. Sequencing input: PBMCs or T cells enriched from blood (not recorded which). The receptor source for this set is a man aged 35-49 years with acute COVID-19. CDR3s include the opening cysteine and the closing phenylalanine or tryptophan. A D gene is named only where the DNA matches it firmly. Size values are once, few and many counts, or a class for expanded clones, and some rows have none.

j_gene: TRBJ1-3; v_gene: TRBV19; d_gene: NA; abundance: NA; CDR3aa: CASSAQNSGNTIYF; CDR3nt: TGTGCCAGTAGTGCACAGAACTCTGGAAACACCATATATTTT
j_gene: TRBJ1-4; v_gene: TRBV7-2; d_gene: TRBD1; abundance: NA; CDR3aa: CASSFPRTGLEKLFF; CDR3nt: TGTGCCAGCAGCTTCCCTCGGACAGGTCTTGAAAAACTGTTTTTT
j_gene: TRBJ2-1; v_gene: TRBV12-3/TRBV12-4; d_gene: NA; abundance: NA; CDR3aa: CASRPDRYNEQFF; CDR3nt: TGTGCCAGCAGACCCGACAGGTACAATGAGCAGTTCTTC
j_gene: TRBJ2-3; v_gene: TRBV7-2; d_gene: TRBD1; abundance: NA; CDR3aa: CASSVDRVQADTQYF; CDR3nt: TGTGCCAGCAGCGTAGACAGGGTTCAGGCAGATACGCAGTATTTT
j_gene: TRBJ2-3; v_gene: TRBV7-2; d_gene: TRBD2; abundance: few; CDR3aa: CASRPLPGGDTQYF; CDR3nt: TGTGCCAGCAGGCCTTTGCCGGGGGGGGATACGCAGTATTTT
j_gene: TRBJ1-3; v_gene: TRBV14; d_gene: NA; abundance: NA; CDR3aa: CASSQDFGNTIYF; CDR3nt: TGTGCCAGCAGCCAAGACTTTGGAAACACCATATATTTT
j_gene: TRBJ1-1; v_gene: TRBV10-3; d_gene: NA; abundance: NA; CDR3aa: CAISETLRTQLEVMF; CDR3nt: TGTGCCATCAGTGAGACCTTAAGGACACAGCTCGAAGTTATGTTT
j_gene: TRBJ1-1; v_gene: TRBV27; d_gene: NA; abundance: NA; CDR3aa: CASSQQGRRRLGENTEAFF; CDR3nt: TGTGCCAGCAGTCAACAGGGTCGCCGCCGCCTTGGAGAGAACACTGAAGCTTTCTTT
j_gene: TRBJ2-7; v_gene: TRBV9; d_gene: TRBD2; abundance: NA; CDR3aa: CASSVGGSGWPYEQYF; CDR3nt: TGTGCCAGCAGCGTAGGGGGTAGCGGGTGGCCCTACGAGCAGTACTTC
j_gene: TRBJ2-3; v_gene: TRBV24-1; d_gene: TRBD1; abundance: NA; CDR3aa: CATRGQGADTQYF; CDR3nt: TGTGCCACCAGGGGACAGGGGGCAGATACGCAGTATTTT
j_gene: TRBJ2-5; v_gene: TRBV28; d_gene: NA; abundance: NA; CDR3aa: CASGDRRPQETQYF; CDR3nt: TGTGCCAGCGGTGATAGGAGACCCCAAGAGACCCAGTACTTC
j_gene: TRBJ1-2; v_gene: TRBV7-9; d_gene: TRBD1; abundance: NA; CDR3aa: CASSSTGDPGYTF; CDR3nt: TGTGCCAGCAGCTCGACAGGGGATCCTGGCTACACCTTC
j_gene: TRBJ2-1; v_gene: TRBV7-3; d_gene: TRBD2; abundance: NA; CDR3aa: CASSFGLADNEQFF; CDR3nt: TGTGCCAGCAGTTTTGGACTAGCGGACAATGAGCAGTTCTTC
j_gene: TRBJ1-6; v_gene: TRBV5-1; d_gene: TRBD1; abundance: few; CDR3aa: CASSLEGLAGGRNSPLHF; CDR3nt: TGCGCCAGCAGCTTGGAAGGATTGGCAGGGGGCAGGAACTCACCCCTCCACTTT
j_gene: TRBJ1-2; v_gene: TRBV2; d_gene: TRBD1; abundance: NA; CDR3aa: CASSPEGQGAFGYTF; CDR3nt: TGTGCCAGCAGCCCCGAGGGACAGGGGGCGTTTGGCTACACCTTC
j_gene: TRBJ2-3; v_gene: TRBV9; d_gene: TRBD2; abundance: NA; CDR3aa: CASSVVGQGGTDTQYF; CDR3nt: TGTGCCAGCAGCGTAGTAGGGCAGGGAGGGACAGATACGCAGTATTTT
j_gene: TRBJ2-7; v_gene: TRBV7-9; d_gene: NA; abundance: NA; CDR3aa: CASSLNGQSYEQYF; CDR3nt: TGTGCCAGCAGCTTAAATGGACAGTCCTACGAGCAGTACTTC
j_gene: TRBJ2-7; v_gene: TRBV28; d_gene: NA; abundance: NA; CDR3aa: CASSLEARGEQYF; CDR3nt: TGTGCCAGCAGTTTAGAGGCGAGGGGGGAGCAGTACTTC
j_gene: TRBJ1-6; v_gene: TRBV2; d_gene: TRBD1; abundance: NA; CDR3aa: CASTQGANSPLHF; CDR3nt: TGTGCCAGCACCCAGGGGGCCAATTCACCCCTCCACTTT
j_gene: TRBJ1-1; v_gene: TRBV29-1; d_gene: TRBD1; abundance: once; CDR3aa: CSVGTGNTEAFF; CDR3nt: TGCAGCGTCGGGACAGGGAACACTGAAGCTTTCTTT
j_gene: TRBJ1-5; v_gene: TRBV6-6; d_gene: TRBD1; abundance: NA; CDR3aa: CASSKERLDRGLVPNQPQHF; CDR3nt: TGTGCCAGCAGCAAAGAAAGATTGGACAGGGGGCTCGTACCGAACCAGCCCCAGCATTTT
j_gene: TRBJ2-2; v_gene: TRBV21-1; d_gene: NA; abundance: NA; CDR3aa: CASSKRWVRGRPGELFF; CDR3nt: TGTGCCAGCAGCAAAAGGTGGGTCAGGGGGCGGCCCGGGGAGCTGTTTTTT
j_gene: TRBJ2-1; v_gene: TRBV28; d_gene: NA; abundance: once; CDR3aa: CASPDPLGNEQFF; CDR3nt: TGTGCCAGCCCCGACCCCCTAGGAAATGAGCAGTTCTTC
j_gene: TRBJ1-4; v_gene: TRBV5-4; d_gene: NA; abundance: NA; CDR3aa: CASSLDGATNEKLFF; CDR3nt: TGTGCCAGCAGCTTGGACGGGGCAACTAATGAAAAACTGTTTTTT
j_gene: TRBJ2-3; v_gene: TRBV5-1; d_gene: TRBD1; abundance: NA; CDR3aa: CASSLAGTGRRTDTQYF; CDR3nt: TGCGCCAGCAGCTTGGCGGGGACAGGGAGGCGTACAGATACGCAGTATTTT
j_gene: TRBJ2-1; v_gene: TRBV24-1; d_gene: NA; abundance: NA; CDR3aa: CATRSRDTFNEQFF; CDR3nt: TGTGCCACCAGAAGCCGGGACACCTTCAATGAGCAGTTCTTC
j_gene: TRBJ1-1; v_gene: TRBV6-5; d_gene: TRBD1; abundance: NA; CDR3aa: CASSYKGATFF; CDR3nt: TGTGCCAGCAGTTATAAGGGGGCCACTTTCTTT
j_gene: TRBJ2-3; v_gene: TRBV20-1; d_gene: TRBD2; abundance: NA; CDR3aa: CSASSGISTDTQYF; CDR3nt: TGCAGTGCCAGTAGCGGGATTAGCACAGATACGCAGTATTTT
j_gene: TRBJ2-3; v_gene: TRBV6-7; d_gene: NA; abundance: NA; CDR3aa: CASSKGAIPSGDTQYF; CDR3nt: TGTGCCAGCAGTAAAGGCGCTATACCTTCGGGAGATACGCAGTATTTT
j_gene: TRBJ2-2; v_gene: TRBV7-6; d_gene: NA; abundance: NA; CDR3aa: CASSVGSGELFF; CDR3nt: TGTGCCAGCAGCGTCGGGTCCGGGGAGCTGTTTTTT
j_gene: TRBJ2-6; v_gene: TRBV28; d_gene: NA; abundance: once; CDR3aa: CASSSSREANVLTF; CDR3nt: TGTGCCAGCAGTTCCAGTCGTGAGGCCAACGTCCTGACTTTC
j_gene: TRBJ1-3; v_gene: TRBV6-4; d_gene: TRBD1; abundance: few; CDR3aa: CASSEDRNSGNTIYF; CDR3nt: TGTGCCAGCAGTGAGGACAGGAACTCTGGAAACACCATATATTTT
j_gene: TRBJ2-1; v_gene: TRBV29-1; d_gene: NA; abundance: NA; CDR3aa: CSVEGAGRGEQFF; CDR3nt: TGCAGCGTTGAGGGGGCAGGGAGGGGTGAGCAGTTCTTC
j_gene: TRBJ2-7; v_gene: TRBV2; d_gene: NA; abundance: NA; CDR3aa: CASMETGTYEQYF; CDR3nt: TGTGCCAGCATGGAGACAGGAACCTACGAGCAGTACTTC
j_gene: TRBJ2-5; v_gene: TRBV6-2/TRBV6-3; d_gene: TRBD2; abundance: few; CDR3aa: CASSPGAGGYETQYF; CDR3nt: TGTGCCAGCAGCCCGGGGGCGGGAGGGTACGAGACCCAGTACTTC
j_gene: TRBJ1-3; v_gene: TRBV9; d_gene: TRBD1; abundance: NA; CDR3aa: CASSSRPGTGGTSGNTIYF; CDR3nt: TGTGCCAGCAGCTCCCGCCCCGGGACAGGGGGAACCTCTGGAAACACCATATATTTT
j_gene: TRBJ2-4; v_gene: TRBV6-2/TRBV6-3; d_gene: NA; abundance: NA; CDR3aa: CASSYEPGVPLAKNIQYF; CDR3nt: TGTGCCAGCAGTTACGAGCCGGGAGTTCCCTTAGCCAAAAACATTCAGTACTTC
j_gene: TRBJ1-2; v_gene: TRBV27; d_gene: NA; abundance: NA; CDR3aa: CASAPTGIYGYTF; CDR3nt: TGTGCCAGCGCCCCGACGGGAATCTATGGCTACACCTTC
j_gene: TRBJ1-6; v_gene: TRBV5-1; d_gene: TRBD1; abundance: NA; CDR3aa: CASSLGTGSDSPLHF; CDR3nt: TGCGCCAGCAGCCTGGGGACAGGGAGTGATTCACCCCTCCACTTT